This T cell receptor beta chain comes out of a study of blood T cell repertoires in COVID-19. Only in-frame clones appear in the TCRdb table, and some are missing; sequencing was by immunoSEQ multiplex PCR. The sample shows some 370,000 clones, roughly 80% of them seen only once. Individuals drawn from under 30 US areas were about 18 to 89 years old. Material: PBMCs or T cells enriched from blood (not recorded which). This receptor was obtained from a woman aged 50 to 60 who had recovered from COVID-19.

CDR3 coding DNA: TGTGCCAGCAGCTTAGGGCCGACAGGTCTGGGAACTAATGAAAAACTGTTTTTT. Protein product: CASSLGPTGLGTNEKLFF. This chain connects TRBV7-2 to TRBJ1-4; the D gene is possibly TRBD1 (6 bases). The V end was cut by 1 base, the J end by 1 base, with 16 bases between. CDR1 is SGHTA, CDR2 FQGNSA, per germline. CDR3 length equals 18 residues.